These 17 T cell receptor beta chains share one sample of origin, sequenced in a study of blood T cell repertoires in COVID-19. Measured with immunoSEQ multiplex PCR; TCRdb has only the in-frame clones, and not every one. There are some 230,000 clones in the sample; 70% to 90% occur only once, and approximately 0.89% lies in the top ten. The sequencing input was peripheral blood. All receptors come from a man between 35 and 55 years old with acute or convalescent COVID-19.

CDR3 sequence (DNA): TGTGCCTGGAGTGTAAGTTTCGGGGACGAGCAGTACTTC. It codes for CAWSVSFGDEQYF. This chain joins TRBV30 and TRBJ2-7; perhaps TRBD2 as D (5 bases). The V gene lost 0 bases and the J gene lost 5 bases, with 11 bases spanning the gap. From germline, CDR1 is GTSNPN and CDR2 SVGIG (reference sequence). The CDR3 runs 13 residues.

This clone is termed medium-sized. The chain joins TRBV6-4 to TRBJ1-1; 7 bases are shared with TRBD1. This CDR3 is built from 14 residues. Germline assignment: CDR1 MRHNA and CDR2 SNTAGT. Trimming cost V 3 bases and J 5 bases; bases outside gene matches: 6. The CDR3 sequence is CASSEGTEPTEAFF. CDR3 coding DNA: TGTGCCAGCAGTGAAGGGACAGAACCGACTGAAGCTTTCTTT.

The genes are TRBV24-1 and TRBJ1-1, with D possibly matching TRBD1 (6 bases). The CDR3 length is 18 residues. The V end was cut by 1 base, the J end by 2 bases, with 19 bases between. Germline CDR1 and CDR2: KGHDR and SFDVKD. This chain's CDR3 is CATSDFRGTSCPNTEAFF. The DNA of the CDR3 is TGTGCCACCAGTGATTTTAGGGGGACAAGTTGCCCCAACACTGAAGCTTTCTTT.

The V and J genes are TRBV12-3 or TRBV12-4 and TRBJ2-3, with 7 bases lining up with TRBD2. The V segment lost 5 bases and the J segment 5 bases; nucleotides outside the gene matches: 1. This CDR3 spans 12 amino acids. The CDR3 sequence is CASSGRGDTQYF. The CDR3 nucleotides are TGTGCCAGCAGTGGGAGGGGAGATACGCAGTATTTT.

The V gene is TRBV7-2, the J gene TRBJ2-3, with TRBD2 identical over 11 bases. Germline V gives CDR1 SGHTA, CDR2 FQGNSA. The CDR3 has 17 amino acids. V was pared by 4 bases and J by 2 bases, with 8 bases of the junction left unmatched. The CDR3 DNA is TGTGCCAGCAGCTCTATAACTAGCGGGGGATTCACAGATACGCAGTATTTT. Amino acids: CASSSITSGGFTDTQYF.

The chain employs TRBV5-4 and TRBJ2-3; D ambiguous. The germline gives CDR1 SGHNT, CDR2 YYREEE (reference sequence). Trimming took off 3 bases at V and 0 bases at J, with 8 bases between the two ends. The length of the CDR3 is 14 residues. CDR3 region: CASSSQTSTDTQYF. Written as DNA, the CDR3 is TGTGCCAGCAGCTCCCAGACTAGCACAGATACGCAGTATTTT.

This clone was detected once. The chain's CDR3 is CASSEIRYDQPQHF. The CDR3 bases are TGTGCCAGCAGTGAGATTCGGTATGATCAGCCCCAGCATTTT. The chain recombines TRBV25-1 with TRBJ1-5; no definite D call. Germline V gives CDR1 MGHDK, CDR2 SYGVNS. Trimming removed 3 bases at V and 5 bases at J, with 11 bases between. This CDR3 spans 14 amino acids.

This chain joins TRBV19 and TRBJ1-5; 8 nucleotides align to TRBD1. The length of the CDR3 is 17 residues. Trimming at V came to 3 bases and at J to 2 bases, leaving 9 bases not matched to a gene. Germline V gene lookup returns CDR1 LNHDA and CDR2 SQIVND (reference sequence). The CDR3 nucleotides are TGTGCCAGTAGTATCAGGGGGCCCTCGGGGGGCAATCAGCCCCAGCATTTT. This translates into CASSIRGPSGGNQPQHF.

This chain links TRBV11-2 with TRBJ2-1; TRBD2 is a possible D gene (6 bases). The germline CDR1 and CDR2 sequences are SGHAT and FQNNGV. V gave up 1 base and J gave up 15 bases, with 13 bases separating them. The CDR3 covers 12 residues. The CDR3 loop reads CASSLGGGGGFF. CDR3 coding DNA: TGTGCCAGCAGCTTAGGGGGAGGTGGAGGGTTCTTC.

The rearrangement joins TRBV5-4 to TRBJ1-2; D possibly corresponds to TRBD1 (5 bases). Germline V gene sequence: CDR1 SGHNT, CDR2 YYREEE (reference sequence). This CDR3 is built from 12 residues. V lost 3 bases and J 7 bases, leaving 10 bases between the germline ends. In nucleotides, the CDR3 is TGTGCCAGCAGCTGGGGGGAGGGTGGCTACACCTTC. Encoded protein: CASSWGEGGYTF.

This chain connects TRBV10-3 to TRBJ2-7; 8 bases fit TRBD2. CDR3 length: 14 amino acids. J lost 5 bases, V lost 2 bases, and 5 bases had no gene match. Germline V CDR1 and CDR2: ENHRY, SYGVKD. This chain's CDR3 is CAISETGGLNEQYF. In nucleotides, the CDR3 is TGTGCCATCAGTGAGACGGGGGGGCTGAACGAGCAGTACTTC.

The chain has TRBV5-1 and TRBJ2-5, with 7 positions matching TRBD2. V was pared by 3 bases and J by 1 base, with 12 bases of the junction left unmatched. Germline V gives CDR1 SGHRS, CDR2 YFSETQ. The CDR3 is made up of 17 amino acids. Here the CDR3 reads CASSSSLMASGQETQYF. CDR3 sequence (DNA): TGCGCCAGCAGCTCCTCCTTGATGGCTAGCGGCCAAGAGACCCAGTACTTC.

V is TRBV19 and J is TRBJ2-7, with D possibly TRBD2 on 5 matching bases. CDR3 size: 14 residues. From germline, CDR1 is LNHDA and CDR2 SQIVND (reference sequence). The V gene lost 7 bases and the J gene lost 5 bases, with 18 bases spanning the gap. CDR3 bases: TGTGCCAGTACGGTTTCTGGTTTCGGGGACGAGCAGTACTTC. It encodes CASTVSGFGDEQYF.

The chain links TRBV5-4 to TRBJ1-4; the D gene is possibly TRBD1 (6 bases). The V gene lost 4 bases and the J gene lost 0 bases, with 19 bases spanning the gap. Germline-derived CDR1 and CDR2 are SGHNT and YYREEE (reference sequence). This CDR3 has 18 amino acids. CDR3: CASSLGAGVGTTNEKLFF. As DNA, the CDR3 is TGTGCCAGCAGCCTGGGGGCAGGGGTCGGTACAACTAATGAAAAACTGTTTTTT.

The rearrangement joins TRBV3-1 (or the pseudogene TRBV3-2) to TRBJ2-5, with a weak D call TRBD1 (6 bases). The CDR3 sequence is 14 residues long. Trimming stripped 4 bases from V and 3 bases from J, with 12 bases between. Germline values: CDR1 LGHDT, CDR2 YNNKEL (reference sequence). The chain's CDR3 is CASSPPDREETQYF. Here the CDR3 DNA reads TGTGCCAGCAGCCCACCGGACAGAGAAGAGACCCAGTACTTC.

This clone was seen a single time. This rearrangement joins TRBV6-1 to TRBJ1-2; TRBD1 agrees at 7 bases. Germline CDR1 MNHNS, CDR2 SASEGT. V shed 3 bases and J 3 bases; nucleotides not matched to a gene: 1. This CDR3 spans 13 amino acids. The CDR3 is CASSETGYYGYTF. CDR3 nucleotide sequence: TGTGCCAGCAGTGAGACAGGGTACTATGGCTACACCTTC.

The rearrangement links TRBV6-5 to TRBJ1-4; a weak D match, TRBD1 (6 bases). This CDR3 spans 14 amino acids. The germline gives CDR1 MNHEY, CDR2 SVGAGI. With 7 bases removed from V and 5 bases from J, the gap between germline ends came to 14 bases. The CDR3, as DNA: TGTGCCAGCACCCTGACAGGAGGAAATGAAAAACTGTTTTTT. Protein product: CASTLTGGNEKLFF.